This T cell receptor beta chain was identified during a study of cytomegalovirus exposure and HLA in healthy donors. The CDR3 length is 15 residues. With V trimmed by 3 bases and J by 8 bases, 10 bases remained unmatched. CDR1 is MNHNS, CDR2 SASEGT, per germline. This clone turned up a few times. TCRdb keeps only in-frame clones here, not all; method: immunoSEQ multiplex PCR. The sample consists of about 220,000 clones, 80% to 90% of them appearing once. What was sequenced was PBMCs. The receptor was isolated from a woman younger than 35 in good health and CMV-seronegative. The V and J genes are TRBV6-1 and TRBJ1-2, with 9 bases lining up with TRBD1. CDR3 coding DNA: TGTGCCAGCAGTGAGTCCGGGACAGGGTTGAGCGGCTACACCTTC. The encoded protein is CASSESGTGLSGYTF.